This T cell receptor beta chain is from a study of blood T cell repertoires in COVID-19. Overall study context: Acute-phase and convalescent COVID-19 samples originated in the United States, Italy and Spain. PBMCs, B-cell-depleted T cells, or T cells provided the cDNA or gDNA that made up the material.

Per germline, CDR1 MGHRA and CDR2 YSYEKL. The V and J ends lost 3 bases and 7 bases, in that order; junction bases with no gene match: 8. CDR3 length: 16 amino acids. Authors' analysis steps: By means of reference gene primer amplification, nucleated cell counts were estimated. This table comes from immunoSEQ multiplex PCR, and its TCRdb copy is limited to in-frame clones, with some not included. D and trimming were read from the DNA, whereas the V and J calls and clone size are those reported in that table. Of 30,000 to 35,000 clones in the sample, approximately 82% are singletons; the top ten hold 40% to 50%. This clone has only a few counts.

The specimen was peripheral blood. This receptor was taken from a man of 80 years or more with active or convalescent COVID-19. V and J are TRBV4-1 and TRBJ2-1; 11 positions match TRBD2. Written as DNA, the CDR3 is TGCGCCAGCAGCCAGGAAACTAGCGGGAGTTTAAATGAGCAGTTCTTC. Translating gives CASSQETSGSLNEQFF.